This note documents a single TCR beta chain sequence. Its cognate antigen is unknown. This table comes from immunoSEQ multiplex PCR, and its TCRdb copy is limited to in-frame clones, with some not included. The data show some 110,000 clones, with more than 70% seen just once and nearly 5% held by the top ten. The sample comes from a study of cytomegalovirus exposure and HLA in healthy donors. The study's findings and limits: It was reported that the classifier diagnosed cytomegalovirus status with high specificity and sensitivity in both the original and validation cohorts. It was approximately 160 TCR beta chains that were listed as cytomegalovirus-associated. The CMV antigen specificity of a few CMV-associated chains was confirmed through in vitro analysis. Rare TCR sequences predominated, though certain public TCRs were found in many donors.

CDR1 is SQVTM, CDR2 ANQGSEA, per germline. V lost 6 bases and J 4 bases, leaving 18 bases between the germline ends. The CDR3 is made up of 14 amino acids. Material: PBMCs. This TCR was recovered from a man between 18 and 29 years old in good health and CMV-seronegative. The gene calls are TRBV29-1 and TRBJ1-1; tentative D call: TRBD1 (5 bases). Here the CDR3 DNA reads TGCAGCGTCGTAACCGCGGGGCCCGGCACTGAAGCTTTCTTT. It yields the protein CSVVTAGPGTEAFF.